These T cell receptor beta chains were read from a single sample in a study of cytomegalovirus exposure and HLA in healthy donors. Assay used: immunoSEQ multiplex PCR; TCRdb lists only in-frame clones, some missing. Here the sample spans over 120,000 clones, 9.7% being singletons. Sequenced material: PBMCs. The receptor set was obtained from a man between 50 and 59 years old in good health and CMV-seronegative. The conserved cysteine and the conserved F or W are not part of the CDR3 here. Each record gives: V gene, D gene, J gene, CDR3 protein. A D gene is named only where the DNA matches it firmly.

TRBV5-8	TRBD2	TRBJ2-1	ASSSSGSEQF
TRBV18	-	TRBJ2-1	ASSPYDRTRFGNEQF
TRBV30	TRBD1	TRBJ2-7	AWRPWDRGSYEQY
TRBV28	-	TRBJ2-1	ASSLRDEQF
TRBV19	-	TRBJ2-7	ASSIDLHRPPYEQY
TRBV11-3	-	TRBJ2-7	ASSLREWDEQY
TRBV27	-	TRBJ1-2	ASSAGYGYT
TRBV11-3	TRBD1	TRBJ1-1	ASRGQGGTEAF
TRBV6-6	-	TRBJ1-4	ASSTRGATNEKLF
TRBV7-8	-	TRBJ1-2	ASSSLGLVSNYGYT
TRBV4-2	TRBD1	TRBJ2-1	ASSQAWGQALYNEQF
TRBV7-6	TRBD2	TRBJ2-7	ASSLFTSGITYEQY
TRBV5-1	-	TRBJ2-7	ASSFTVIASSGEQY
TRBV28	TRBD1	TRBJ1-4	ASLRTGSLEKLF
TRBV30	-	TRBJ2-7	AWSVGVSSEQY
TRBV6-5	-	TRBJ1-4	ASSPSGGDYEKLF
TRBV4-1	-	TRBJ1-4	ASREAVNEKLF
TRBV27	-	TRBJ1-3	ASRPILSGNTIY
TRBV2	-	TRBJ2-2	ASSEIRQGKGELF
TRBV11-2	-	TRBJ2-7	ASSLDPGNSYEQY
TRBV30	-	TRBJ1-1	AWTGLNTEAF
TRBV27	TRBD1	TRBJ1-4	ASSSGQDNEKLF
TRBV6-5	-	TRBJ1-1	ASSYSSGMNTEAF
TRBV7-8	-	TRBJ1-4	ASSPDGVATNEKLF
TRBV19	TRBD2	TRBJ2-7	ASSIGLADPEH
TRBV19	TRBD1	TRBJ1-2	ASRIQGSPYGYT
TRBV19	-	TRBJ1-1	ASSNSGGEAF
TRBV6-5	-	TRBJ1-3	ASSYSRRDTIY
TRBV6-1	TRBD1	TRBJ1-4	ASSEVGTGPNEKLF
TRBV2	TRBD1	TRBJ2-2	ASSRDRGYTGELF
TRBV30	TRBD2	TRBJ2-6	ARIGGAGNSGANVLT
TRBV2	-	TRBJ1-3	ASSPDSFSGNTIY
TRBV5-4	TRBD2	TRBJ2-1	ASSPTGRGNEQF
TRBV7-8	-	TRBJ1-2	ASSFRQRYGYT
TRBV7-2	TRBD2	TRBJ2-5	ASSLGLAGGQETQY
TRBV7-9	TRBD1	TRBJ2-5	ASSLIQGEETQY